The sequence of this T cell receptor (beta chain) was determined in a study of blood T cell repertoires in COVID-19. Looking at the study overall: The origin of the acute and convalescent COVID-19 samples was the United States, Italy and Spain. PBMCs, B-cell-depleted T cells, or T cells provided the cDNA or gDNA that made up the material.

Study processing details: It was from reference gene primer amplification that nucleated cell counts were estimated. The data were produced by immunoSEQ multiplex PCR, yet TCRdb's version contains in-frame clones alone and is incomplete. V and J calls and clone size are given by that table; D and trimming were obtained from the DNA. The sample holds 70,000 to 95,000 clones, over 75% seen once. The V gene's germline CDR1 is MRHNA and CDR2 SNTAGT. Trimming removed 4 bases from V and 10 bases from J; junction bases left unmatched: 6. The CDR3 sequence is 15 residues long. Sequencing was carried out using peripheral blood. This TCR was sampled from a man aged 50-59 years with active COVID-19. The rearrangement links TRBV6-4 to TRBJ2-1, with 14 bases identical to TRBD2. The CDR3 region has the DNA TGTGCCAGCAGTGGCGGACTAGCGGGAGGAGGCGAGCAGTTCTTC. Its protein product is CASSGGLAGGGEQFF.